This section outlines one T cell receptor beta chain sequence together with its context. The data belong to a study of PD-L1 blockade in urothelial cancer. V trimming: 1 base; J trimming: 9 bases; junction bases outside the gene matches: 1. The CDR3 length is 13 residues. Germline V gives CDR1 SGHVS, CDR2 FNYEAQ. TCRdb keeps only in-frame clones here, not all; method: immunoSEQ multiplex PCR. The table shows roughly 30,000 clones, with around 90% occurring only once. The sequence derives from a man between 50 and 59 years old with urothelial cancer. The sample consisted of PBMCs, taken around atezolizumab (anti-PD-L1) treatment. This sequence joins TRBV7-6 and TRBJ2-1, with 9 bases matching TRBD1. CDR3 coding DNA: TGTGCCAGCAGCTTAGGGACAGGGGTTGAGCAGTTCTTC. It codes for CASSLGTGVEQFF.